This passage covers 26 T cell receptor beta chains from one sample sequenced in a study of blood T cell repertoires in COVID-19. Only in-frame clones appear in the TCRdb table, and some are missing; sequencing was by immunoSEQ multiplex PCR. The sample includes about 370,000 clones, approximately 88% of them seen just once. Sequenced sample: peripheral blood. The origin of the receptors is a woman aged 25 to 39 with COVID-19, enrolled during active disease.

This chain's CDR3 is CASSLAGGLYNEQFF. Written as DNA, the CDR3 is TGTGCCAGCAGTTTAGCGGGAGGGCTTTACAATGAGCAGTTCTTC. The genes are TRBV28 and TRBJ2-1; 9 bases agree with TRBD2. There are 15 residues in the CDR3. V lost 2 bases to trimming and J lost 4 bases; unmatched junction nucleotides: 3. Germline loops: CDR1 MDHEN, CDR2 SYDVKM. Looking up the rest from reference TRBV28 and TRBJ2-1 gives the full variable domain: DVKVTQSSRYLVKRTGEKVFLECVQDMDHENMFWYRQDPGLGLRLIYFSYDVKMKEKGDIPEGYSVSREKKERFSLILESASTNQTSMYLCASSLAGGLYNEQFFGPGTRLTVL.

V usage is TRBV6-2 or TRBV6-3 and J usage is TRBJ1-4; 9 bases fit TRBD1. Germline V gene lookup returns CDR1 MNHEY and CDR2 SVGEGT. V lost 0 bases, J lost 10 bases, and 6 bases stayed unmatched. The CDR3 sequence is 15 residues long. The CDR3 DNA sequence: TGTGCCAGCAGTTACTCGGGGACAGGGAACGGAAAACTGTTTTTT. Its translation is CASSYSGTGNGKLFF.

The chain uses TRBV20-1 and TRBJ2-1, with 7 bases aligning to TRBD1. V dropped 3 bases and J dropped 4; count of bases not matched to a gene: 9. Germline CDR1 is DFQATT and CDR2 is SNEGSKA (reference sequence). CDR3 size: 15 residues. This chain's CDR3 is CSASLATGVYNEQFF. CDR3 nucleotides: TGCAGTGCTAGTTTAGCCACAGGGGTTTACAATGAGCAGTTCTTC.

The J gene is TRBJ1-6, the V gene TRBV18; 8 bases are a match to TRBD1. Germline V gene data show CDR1 as KGHSH and CDR2 as LQKENI. The V segment lost 3 bases and the J segment 10 bases; nucleotides outside the gene matches: 14. CDR3 length: 17 amino acids. The CDR3 region is CASSPSYTGQGGSPLHF. In nucleotides, the CDR3 is TGTGCCAGCTCACCGTCATATACCGGACAGGGCGGCTCACCCCTCCACTTT.

This clone was detected only once. The chain combines TRBV18 with TRBJ2-7; possibly TRBD2 for D (5 bases). CDR1 is KGHSH, CDR2 LQKENI, per germline. This CDR3 is built from 12 residues. Trimming removed 3 bases from V and 9 bases from J, with 12 bases in between. CDR3 amino acids: CASSPIGAGQYV. For the CDR3, the DNA is TGTGCCAGCTCACCCATCGGTGCGGGGCAGTACGTC.

This clone appeared once. The chain joins TRBV4-3 to TRBJ1-2; possible D gene TRBD1, 5 bases. The CDR3 length is 14 residues. The ends were cut back, 4 bases at V and 8 bases at J, with 17 bases in the middle. Germline CDR1 LGHNA, CDR2 YSLEER. This CDR3 is CASSPTEEGLGYTF. The CDR3, as DNA: TGCGCCAGCAGCCCCACAGAGGAGGGGCTCGGCTACACCTTC.

The gene calls are TRBV5-1 and TRBJ2-5; 8 bases match TRBD1. The trim removed 3 bases at V and 5 bases at J, leaving 9 bases unmatched. The CDR3 contains 15 residues. In germline, CDR1 is SGHRS, CDR2 YFSETQ. The CDR3 region is CASSSQGGKGETQYF. CDR3 DNA: TGCGCCAGCAGCTCACAGGGGGGTAAGGGTGAGACCCAGTACTTC.

The CDR3: CATSDSPRLRSGANVLTF. CDR3 in DNA: TGTGCCACCAGTGATTCCCCCAGACTGCGCTCTGGGGCCAACGTCCTGACTTTC. This chain connects TRBV24-1 to TRBJ2-6; D call uncertain. Deletions cut 2 bases from V and 0 bases from J, with 13 bases between. The CDR3 runs to 18 residues. The germline gives CDR1 KGHDR, CDR2 SFDVKD.

There are a few counts of this clone. The chain uses TRBV20-1 and TRBJ2-3, with TRBD1 as a possible D gene (6 bases). The length of the CDR3 is 16 residues. The germline CDR1 and CDR2 sequences are DFQATT and SNEGSKA (reference sequence). Trimming took off 3 bases at V and 1 base at J, with 17 bases between the two ends. The CDR3 DNA follows: TGCAGTGCTAGTTCTCTCCGGGACACCCGCACAGATACGCAGTATTTT. As protein: CSASSLRDTRTDTQYF.

The chain joins TRBV4-3 to TRBJ2-3; 8 nucleotides agree with TRBD1. The CDR3 contains 12 residues. V dropped 4 bases and J dropped 11; count of bases not matched to a gene: 5. Per the germline V gene, CDR1 is LGHNA and CDR2 is YSLEER. Written as DNA, the CDR3 is TGCGCCAGCAGCCTCGGACAGGGCGGGCAGTATTTT. This sequence encodes CASSLGQGGQYF.

This chain uses TRBV6-5 with TRBJ1-6, with a possible D match to TRBD1 (6 bases). The CDR3 is 13 residues long. V lost 7 bases and J lost 10, with 14 bases in between. Germline V gene data show CDR1 as MNHEY and CDR2 as SVGAGI. The CDR3 DNA reads TGTGCCAGCAAGGGGTCAGGGGCCTCACCCCTCCACTTT. Its protein is CASKGSGASPLHF.

The V call is TRBV12-3 or TRBV12-4, the J call TRBJ1-2, with 7 bases matching TRBD1. This CDR3 contains 13 residues. The trim removed 6 bases at V and 6 bases at J, leaving 7 bases unmatched. In nucleotides, the CDR3 is TGTGCCAGCAGCGACAGGGAGGATGATGGCTACACCTTC. Protein sequence: CASSDREDDGYTF.

The chain carries TRBV6-1 and TRBJ1-2, with D possibly matching TRBD1 (6 bases). Looked up from germline, CDR1 is MNHNS and CDR2 is SASEGT. This CDR3 region has 14 residues. V lost 0 bases and J lost 2, with 7 bases in between. CDR3 region: CASSEAGANYGYTF. Here the CDR3 DNA reads TGTGCCAGCAGTGAAGCGGGGGCCAACTATGGCTACACCTTC.

The V gene is TRBV25-1, the J gene TRBJ1-4; 7 nucleotides agree with TRBD1. The CDR3 loop spans 16 amino acids. CDR1 is MGHDK, CDR2 SYGVNS, per germline. V dropped 6 bases and J dropped 8; count of bases not matched to a gene: 15. Here the CDR3 reads CASSHFKGARREKLFF. Here the CDR3 DNA reads TGTGCCAGCAGCCACTTCAAGGGGGCGCGGCGGGAAAAACTGTTTTTT.

This rearrangement joins TRBV7-9 to TRBJ2-1; 9 nucleotides line up with TRBD1. Germline V gene data show CDR1 as SEHNR and CDR2 as FQNEAQ (reference sequence). J lost 8 bases, V lost 2 bases, and 10 bases had no gene match. CDR3 length equals 16 residues. The DNA of the CDR3 is TGTGCCAGCAGCTTATCCGGGACAGGGAATGGCGATGAGCAGTTCTTC. This gives the protein CASSLSGTGNGDEQFF.

This chain links TRBV19 with TRBJ1-2, with TRBD1 matching over 7 bases. Germline V gives CDR1 LNHDA, CDR2 SQIVND (reference sequence). There are 15 residues in the CDR3. V trimming: 1 base; J trimming: 7 bases; junction bases outside the gene matches: 9. DNA for the CDR3: TGTGCCAGTAGTATAGGGAGGGGACAGCTCTCTGGCTACACCTTC. It is translated as CASSIGRGQLSGYTF.

The gene calls are TRBV7-2 and TRBJ1-2, with TRBD1 identical over 9 bases. Germline lookup yields CDR1 SGHTA and CDR2 FQGNSA. V shed 5 bases and J 3 bases; nucleotides not matched to a gene: 10. The CDR3 is made up of 16 amino acids. CDR3 residues: CASSEITGTGYYGYTF. The CDR3 DNA sequence: TGTGCCAGCAGCGAGATTACCGGGACAGGGTACTATGGCTACACCTTC.

The rearrangement joins TRBV4-1 to TRBJ1-2; D ambiguous. CDR1 MGHRA and CDR2 YSYEKL come from the germline V gene. The CDR3 consists of 16 residues. V was pared by 2 bases and J by 3 bases, with 16 bases between. The CDR3 DNA sequence: TGCGCCAGCAGCCAACGTCGGAACGGCGGGGACTATGGCTACACCTTC. Translation gives CASSQRRNGGDYGYTF.

V is TRBV7-2 and J is TRBJ2-7; D unclear. This CDR3 spans 14 amino acids. The germline CDR1 and CDR2 sequences are SGHTA and FQGNSA. Deletions cut 1 base from V and 4 bases from J, with 11 bases between. CDR3 in amino acids: CASSLEVAAYEQYV. For the CDR3, the DNA is TGTGCCAGCAGCTTAGAGGTGGCAGCGTACGAGCAGTACGTC.

The V call is TRBV6-5, the J call TRBJ1-6, with no clear D. Germline CDR1 reads MNHEY; CDR2 reads SVGAGI. The CDR3 spans 11 residues. V was clipped by 5 bases and J by 16 bases, with 12 bases between them. CDR3 region: CASSNNRELHF. The CDR3 DNA reads as TGTGCCAGCAGTAACAACCGGGAGCTCCACTTT.

The chain carries TRBV12-3 or TRBV12-4 and TRBJ2-7; TRBD1 agrees at 9 bases. The V segment lost 6 bases and the J segment 5 bases; nucleotides outside the gene matches: 5. The CDR3 extends over 13 amino acids. The CDR3 is CASRGTGSDEQYV. The CDR3 DNA sequence: TGTGCCAGCAGGGGGACAGGGTCCGACGAGCAGTACGTC.

The V gene is TRBV3-1 (or the pseudogene TRBV3-2), the J gene TRBJ2-7; 7 positions match TRBD1. CDR1 and CDR2 (germline): LGHDT, YNNKEL (reference sequence). CDR3 length equals 16 residues. Trimming cost V 0 bases and J 0 bases; bases outside gene matches: 5. The CDR3 spells CASSQDATGSSYEQYV. The CDR3 DNA sequence: TGTGCCAGCAGCCAAGACGCGACAGGGAGCTCCTACGAGCAGTACGTC.

V usage is TRBV9 and J usage is TRBJ1-1; 9 bases match TRBD1. The CDR3 sequence is 16 residues long. The germline V gene has CDR1 SGDLS and CDR2 YYNGEE. J lost 7 bases, V lost 4 bases, and 14 bases had no gene match. The CDR3 region is CASSPPGTGRFDEAFF. The DNA of the CDR3 is TGTGCCAGCAGCCCCCCCGGGACAGGGAGGTTCGATGAAGCTTTCTTT.

The CDR3 loop reads CASSQTGGPRTGELFF. As DNA, the CDR3 is TGTGCCAGCAGCCAAACAGGGGGTCCGCGTACCGGGGAGCTGTTTTTT. This rearrangement joins TRBV11-1 to TRBJ2-2; 8 bases line up with TRBD1. The length of the CDR3 is 16 residues. Trimming at V came to 5 bases and at J to 5 bases, leaving 10 bases not matched to a gene. Germline V gene data show CDR1 as SGHAT and CDR2 as FQDESV (reference sequence).

The chain combines TRBV25-1 with TRBJ1-1, with a possible D match to TRBD1 (5 bases). The CDR3 covers 14 residues. CDR1 and CDR2 from the germline V gene are MGHDK and SYGVNS. V was cut by 2 bases and J by 1 base, with 8 bases left in between. The CDR3 sequence: CASSEDRPNTEAFF. CDR3 in DNA: TGTGCCAGCAGTGAAGACAGACCGAACACTGAAGCTTTCTTT.

The chain uses TRBV19 and TRBJ1-6; D is perhaps TRBD1 (5 bases). CDR3 length: 15 amino acids. In germline, CDR1 is LNHDA, CDR2 SQIVND (reference sequence). Deletions cut 1 base from V and 5 bases from J, with 9 bases between. CDR3 DNA sequence: TGTGCCAGTAGTATAGGACAGAGAAATAATTCACCCCTCCACTTT. As protein: CASSIGQRNNSPLHF.